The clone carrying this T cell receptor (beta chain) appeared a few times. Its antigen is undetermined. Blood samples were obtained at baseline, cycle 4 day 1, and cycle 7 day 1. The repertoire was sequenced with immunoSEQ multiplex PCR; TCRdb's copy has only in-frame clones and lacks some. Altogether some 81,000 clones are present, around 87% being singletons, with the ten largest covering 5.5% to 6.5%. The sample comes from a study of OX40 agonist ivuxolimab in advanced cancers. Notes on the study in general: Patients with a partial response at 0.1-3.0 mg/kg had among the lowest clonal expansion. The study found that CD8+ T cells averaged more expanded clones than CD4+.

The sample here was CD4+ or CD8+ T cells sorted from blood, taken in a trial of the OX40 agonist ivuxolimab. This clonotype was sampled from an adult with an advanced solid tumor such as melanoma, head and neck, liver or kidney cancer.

The CDR3 protein is CASSGPAGGNYEQYF. The CDR3 nucleotides are TGTGCCAGTAGCGGGCCGGCGGGAGGAAACTACGAGCAGTACTTC. The J gene is TRBJ2-7, the V gene TRBV19; the match to TRBD2 covers 8 bases. Germline V gene sequence: CDR1 LNHDA, CDR2 SQIVND (reference sequence). V trimming: 6 bases; J trimming: 3 bases; junction bases outside the gene matches: 10. This CDR3 contains 15 residues.